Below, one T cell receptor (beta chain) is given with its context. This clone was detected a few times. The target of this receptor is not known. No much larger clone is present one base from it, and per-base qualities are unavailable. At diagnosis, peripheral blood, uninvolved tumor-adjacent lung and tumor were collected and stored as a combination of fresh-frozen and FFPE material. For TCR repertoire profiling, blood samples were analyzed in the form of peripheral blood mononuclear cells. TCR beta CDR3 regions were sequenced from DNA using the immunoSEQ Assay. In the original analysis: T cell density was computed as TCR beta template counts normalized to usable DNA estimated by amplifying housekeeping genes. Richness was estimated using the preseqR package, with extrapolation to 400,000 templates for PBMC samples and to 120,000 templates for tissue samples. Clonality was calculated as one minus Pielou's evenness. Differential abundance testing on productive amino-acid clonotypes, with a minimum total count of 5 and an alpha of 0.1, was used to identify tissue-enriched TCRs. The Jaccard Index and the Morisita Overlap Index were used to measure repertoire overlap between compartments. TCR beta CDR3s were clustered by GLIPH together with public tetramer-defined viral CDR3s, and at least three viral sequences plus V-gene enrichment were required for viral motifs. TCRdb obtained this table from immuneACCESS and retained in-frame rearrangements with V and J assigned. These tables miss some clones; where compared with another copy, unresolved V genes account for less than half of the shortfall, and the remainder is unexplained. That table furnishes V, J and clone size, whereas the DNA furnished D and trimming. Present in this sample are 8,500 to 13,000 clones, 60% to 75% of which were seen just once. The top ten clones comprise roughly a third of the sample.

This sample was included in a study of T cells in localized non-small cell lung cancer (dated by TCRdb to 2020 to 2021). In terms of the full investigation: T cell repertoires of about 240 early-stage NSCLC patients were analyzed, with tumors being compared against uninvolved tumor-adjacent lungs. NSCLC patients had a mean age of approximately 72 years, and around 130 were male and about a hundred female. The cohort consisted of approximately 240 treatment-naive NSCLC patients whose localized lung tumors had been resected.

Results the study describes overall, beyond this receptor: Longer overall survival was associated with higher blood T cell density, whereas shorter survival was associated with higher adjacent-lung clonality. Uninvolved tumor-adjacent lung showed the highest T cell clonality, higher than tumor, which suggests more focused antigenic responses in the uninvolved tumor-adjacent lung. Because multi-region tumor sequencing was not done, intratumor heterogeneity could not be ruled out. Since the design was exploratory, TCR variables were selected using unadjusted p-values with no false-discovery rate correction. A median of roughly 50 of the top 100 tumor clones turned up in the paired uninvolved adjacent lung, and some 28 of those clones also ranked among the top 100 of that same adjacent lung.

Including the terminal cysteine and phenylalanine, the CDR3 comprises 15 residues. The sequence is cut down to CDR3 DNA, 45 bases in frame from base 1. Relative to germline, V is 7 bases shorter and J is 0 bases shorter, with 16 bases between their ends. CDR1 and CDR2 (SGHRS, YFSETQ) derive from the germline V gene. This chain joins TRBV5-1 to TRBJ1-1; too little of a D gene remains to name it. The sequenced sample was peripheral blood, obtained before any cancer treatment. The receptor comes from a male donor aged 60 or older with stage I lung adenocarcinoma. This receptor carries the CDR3 CASGPGQEMNTEAFF. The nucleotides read TGCGCCAGCGGCCCGGGTCAGGAAATGAACACTGAAGCTTTCTTT.